What follows are 10 T cell receptor beta chains derived from one specimen sequenced in a study of blood T cells in healthy people across ages. The authors ran a second PCR of roughly 6 to 12 cycles using a sample-barcoded 5' primer and a J-beta primer mix. TCRdb reprocessed the 5' RACE reads via MiXCR and lists one record per CDR3 protein. The sample records 850,000 or so distinct CDR3 sequences, 25% to 30% being singletons. The sequencing sample was made of blood. These receptors were collected from a woman older than 75 in good health.

The chain recombines TRBV12-3 or TRBV12-4 with TRBJ2-4; D possibly corresponds to TRBD1 (6 bases). Between the trimmed V and J ends, which lost 5 bases and 13 bases, there was a span of 15 bases. This CDR3 region has 12 residues. The CDR3 region is CASSTQGAEQYF. In DNA, the CDR3 is TGTGCCAGCAGTACACAGGGAGCTGAGCAGTACTTC.

This clonotype occurred once. The chain couples TRBV6-5 to TRBJ2-1; the D gene is possibly TRBD1 (6 bases). The J call is uncertain, as TRBJ2-7 better fits the DNA end. Looked up from germline, CDR1 is MNHEY and CDR2 is SVGAGI. This CDR3 has 12 amino acids. In DNA form, the CDR3 reads TGTGCCACCCACAGGGTCTACAATGAGCAGTACTTC. It yields the protein CATHRVYNEQYF.

The chain recombines TRBV7-9 with TRBJ2-1, with D perhaps TRBD1 or TRBD2 (5 bases each). Germline-derived CDR1 and CDR2 are SEHNR and FQNEAQ (reference sequence). Between the trimmed V and J ends, which lost 5 bases and 2 bases, there was a span of 13 bases. This CDR3 contains 15 residues. CDR3: CASSLMGVTYNEQFF. Here the CDR3 DNA reads TGTGCCAGCAGCCTCATGGGGGTTACCTACAATGAGCAGTTCTTC.

A few counts support this clonotype. The chain recombines TRBV9 with TRBJ2-1; possible D gene TRBD2, 5 bases. Trimming pared 4 bases from V and 10 bases from J, leaving 18 bases between. CDR3 length equals 14 residues. Germline V lookup: CDR1 SGDLS, CDR2 YYNGEE. The CDR3 reads CASSTPTKGGEQFF. The CDR3 DNA reads as TGTGCCAGCAGCACACCTACGAAGGGCGGGGAGCAGTTCTTC.

As regards this clonotype: A junction boundary mismatches the germline segment, possibly from a read error. This chain links TRBV10-1 with TRBJ2-7; tentatively, D is TRBD1 or TRBD2 (6 bases each). Germline-derived CDR1 and CDR2 are WNHNN and SYGVQD (reference sequence). CDR3 length equals 13 residues. CDR3 sequence reads: CASSSPGATSSTF. For the CDR3, the DNA is TGCGCCAGCAGTAGCCCGGGGGCCACGAGCAGTACTTTC.

The table lists this clonotype with many counts. The chain employs TRBV7-2 and TRBJ2-5; either TRBD1 or TRBD2 may fit D (6 bases each). Germline-derived CDR1 and CDR2 are SGHTA and FQGNSA. The CDR3 has 16 amino acids. The V gene lost 4 bases and the J gene lost 3 bases, with 18 bases spanning the gap. Written as DNA, the CDR3 is TGTGCCAGCAGCTCAGGCTTGGGAAGGGGGGAAGAGACCCAGTACTTC. This sequence encodes CASSSGLGRGEETQYF.

This clonotype was detected a few times. The CDR3 DNA is TGTGCCAGCAGTTACTCCGGCCTATACTATGGCTACACCTTC. Encoded protein: CASSYSGLYYGYTF. The gene calls are TRBV6-6 and TRBJ1-2; D is ambiguous. The CDR3 covers 14 residues. The V and J ends lost 0 bases and 3 bases respectively, with 8 bases between them. The germline V gene encodes CDR1 MNHNY and CDR2 SVGAGI (reference sequence).

There are many counts of this clonotype. This may be a read error, as it is one base from a much larger clone. V is TRBV6-5 and J is TRBJ2-7, with a tentative D call TRBD1 (6 bases). The CDR3 is made up of 13 amino acids. Trimming shortened V by 2 bases and J by 1 base, and 6 bases separated the two germline ends. Germline V gives CDR1 MNHEY, CDR2 SVGAGI. The CDR3: CASSYTGSYEQYF. The CDR3 region has the DNA TGTGCCAGCAGTTACACAGGGTCCTACGAGCAGTACTTC.

The chain uses TRBV29-1 and TRBJ1-4, with TRBD1 matching 7 bases. The CDR3 has 15 amino acids. V was pared by 5 bases and J by 11 bases, with 17 bases of the junction left unmatched. The V gene's germline CDR1 is SQVTM and CDR2 ANQGSEA. CDR3 loop: CSVTGATGRSDKLFF. In DNA form, the CDR3 reads TGCAGCGTTACAGGGGCCACGGGGAGGTCCGACAAACTGTTTTTT. The full variable domain, with the rest looked up from reference TRBV29-1 and TRBJ1-4, is SAVISQKPSRDICQRGTSLTIQCQVDSQVTMMFWYRQQPGQSLTLIATANQGSEATYESGFVIDKFPISRPNLTFSTLTVSNMSPEDSSIYLCSVTGATGRSDKLFFGSGTQLSVL.

This clonotype was picked up many times. V is TRBV5-1 and J is TRBJ1-4, with D uncertain. The CDR3 runs to 16 residues. V lost 2 bases and J lost 0, with 11 bases in between. Germline lookup yields CDR1 SGHRS and CDR2 YFSETQ. This CDR3 is CASSFRVSATNEKLFF. In DNA, the CDR3 is TGCGCCAGCAGCTTCAGAGTGTCTGCAACTAATGAAAAACTGTTTTTT.